Below, one TCR beta chain is given with its context. CDR1 and CDR2 (germline): LNHDA, SQIVND (reference sequence). The CDR3 loop spans 16 amino acids. V gave up 5 bases and J gave up 8 bases, with 25 bases separating them. The authors' processing: Quantification of nucleated cells was approximated via reference gene primer amplification. Repertoires were generated with immunoSEQ multiplex PCR, while TCRdb's copy carries only in-frame clones and drops some. Clonal size and the V and J genes are those of that table, whereas D and trimming came from the DNA. The sample carries 300,000 to 500,000 clones, 85% to 90% recorded once. The sample belongs to a study of blood T cell repertoires in COVID-19. Overall study context: COVID-19 samples, acute and convalescent, were from the United States, Italy and Spain.

This study enrolled people aged about 18 to 100 from about 24 US geographic areas. Cohort allocation depended upon clinical history that participants reported. V usage is TRBV19 and J usage is TRBJ2-7; D might be TRBD1 (5 bases). Material for sequencing was PBMCs or T cells enriched from blood (not recorded which). The clonotype comes from a woman aged 25 to 39 with acute COVID-19. The CDR3 sequence is CASSPPLAGSVGKQYF. The CDR3 DNA sequence: TGTGCCAGTAGTCCCCCTTTAGCAGGGTCAGTCGGTAAGCAGTACTTC. Full variable domain (outside the CDR3, taken from reference TRBV19 and TRBJ2-7): DGGITQSPKYLFRKEGQNVTLSCEQNLNHDAMYWYRQDPGQGLRLIYYSQIVNDFQKGDIAEGYSVSREKKESFPLTVTSAQKNPTAFYLCASSPPLAGSVGKQYFGPGTRLTVT.